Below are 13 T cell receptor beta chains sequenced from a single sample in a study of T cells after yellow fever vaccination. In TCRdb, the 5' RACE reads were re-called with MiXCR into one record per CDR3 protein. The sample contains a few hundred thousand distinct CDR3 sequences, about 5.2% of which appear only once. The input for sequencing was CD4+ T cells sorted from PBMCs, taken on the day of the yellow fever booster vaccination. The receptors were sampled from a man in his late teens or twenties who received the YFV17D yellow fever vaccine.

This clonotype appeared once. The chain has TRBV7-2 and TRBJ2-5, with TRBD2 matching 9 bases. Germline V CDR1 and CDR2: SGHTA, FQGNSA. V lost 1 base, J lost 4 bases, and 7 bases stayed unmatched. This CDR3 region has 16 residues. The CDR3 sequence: CASSLVWLAGRETQYF. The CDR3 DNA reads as TGTGCCAGCAGCTTAGTATGGCTAGCGGGGAGAGAGACCCAGTACTTC.

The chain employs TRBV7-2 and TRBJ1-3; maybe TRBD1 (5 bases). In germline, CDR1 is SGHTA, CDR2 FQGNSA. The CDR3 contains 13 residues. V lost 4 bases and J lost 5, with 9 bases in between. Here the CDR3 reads CASSSGTRNTIYF. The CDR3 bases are TGTGCCAGCAGCTCCGGGACTAGAAACACCATATATTTT. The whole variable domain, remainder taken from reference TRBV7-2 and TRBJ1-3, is GAGVSQSPSNKVTEKGKDVELRCDPISGHTALYWYRQSLGQGLEFLIYFQGNSAPDKSGLPSDRFSAERTGGSVSTLTIQRTQQEDSAVYLCASSSGTRNTIYFGEGSWLTVV.

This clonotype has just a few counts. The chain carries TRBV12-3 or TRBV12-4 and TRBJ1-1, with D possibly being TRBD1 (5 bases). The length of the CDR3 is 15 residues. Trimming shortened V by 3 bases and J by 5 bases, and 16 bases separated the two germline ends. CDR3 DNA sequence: TGTGCCAGCAGTTTCCGTACCGACGCAGGGACTGAAGCTTTCTTT. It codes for CASSFRTDAGTEAFF.

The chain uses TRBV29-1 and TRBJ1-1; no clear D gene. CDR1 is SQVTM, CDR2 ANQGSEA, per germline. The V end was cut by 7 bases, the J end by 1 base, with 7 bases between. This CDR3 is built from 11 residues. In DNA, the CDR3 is TGCAGCGCTGCAGAGAACACTGAAGCTTTCTTT. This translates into CSAAENTEAFF. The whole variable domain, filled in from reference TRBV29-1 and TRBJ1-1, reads SAVISQKPSRDICQRGTSLTIQCQVDSQVTMMFWYRQQPGQSLTLIATANQGSEATYESGFVIDKFPISRPNLTFSTLTVSNMSPEDSSIYLCSAAENTEAFFGQGTRLTVV.

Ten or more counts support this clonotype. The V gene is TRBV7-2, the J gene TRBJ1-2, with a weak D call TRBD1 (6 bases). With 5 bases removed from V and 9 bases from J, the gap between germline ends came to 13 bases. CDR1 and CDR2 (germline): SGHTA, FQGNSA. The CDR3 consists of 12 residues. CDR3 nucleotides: TGTGCCAGCAGCCGCCGACAGGAAAGCTACACCTTC. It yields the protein CASSRRQESYTF.

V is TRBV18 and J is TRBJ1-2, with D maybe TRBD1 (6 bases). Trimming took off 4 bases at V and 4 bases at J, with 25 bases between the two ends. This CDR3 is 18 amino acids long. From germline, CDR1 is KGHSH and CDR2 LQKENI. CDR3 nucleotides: TGTGCCAGCTCACAAAACGACAGGTGCGCAAGCTTAATCTATGGCTACACCTTC. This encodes CASSQNDRCASLIYGYTF.

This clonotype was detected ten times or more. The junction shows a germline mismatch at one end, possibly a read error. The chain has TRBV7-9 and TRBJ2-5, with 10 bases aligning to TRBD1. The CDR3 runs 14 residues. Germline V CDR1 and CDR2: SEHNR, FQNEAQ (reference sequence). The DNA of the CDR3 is TGCGCCAGCAGCCAAGGACAGGGGGGTGAGACCCAGTACTTC. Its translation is CASSQGQGGETQYF.

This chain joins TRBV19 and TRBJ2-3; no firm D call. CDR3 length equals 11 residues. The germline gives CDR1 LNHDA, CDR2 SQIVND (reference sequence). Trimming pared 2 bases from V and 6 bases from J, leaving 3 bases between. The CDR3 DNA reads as TGTGCCAGTAGTATAATGGATACGCAGTATTTT. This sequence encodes CASSIMDTQYF.

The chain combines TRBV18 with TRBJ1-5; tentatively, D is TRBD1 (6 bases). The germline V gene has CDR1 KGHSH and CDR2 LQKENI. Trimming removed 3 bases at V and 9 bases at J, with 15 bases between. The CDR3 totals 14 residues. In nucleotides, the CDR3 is TGTGCCAGCTCACCCCTACCCGGCAGGGGGCCCCAGCATTTT. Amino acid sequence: CASSPLPGRGPQHF.

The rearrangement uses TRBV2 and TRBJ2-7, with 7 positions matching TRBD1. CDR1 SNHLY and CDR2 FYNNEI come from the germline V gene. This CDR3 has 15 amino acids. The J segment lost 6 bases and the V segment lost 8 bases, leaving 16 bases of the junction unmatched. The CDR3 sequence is CASRAGPLPGGEQYV. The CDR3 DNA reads TGTGCCAGCCGGGCCGGGCCACTTCCAGGGGGCGAGCAGTACGTC.

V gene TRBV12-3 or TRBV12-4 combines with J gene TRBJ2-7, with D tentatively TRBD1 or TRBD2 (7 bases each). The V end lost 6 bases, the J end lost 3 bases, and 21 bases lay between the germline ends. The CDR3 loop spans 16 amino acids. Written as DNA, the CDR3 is TGTGCCAGCAGCCCGAGGGACTTCAGGGGGGGCTACGAGCAGTACTTC. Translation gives CASSPRDFRGGYEQYF.

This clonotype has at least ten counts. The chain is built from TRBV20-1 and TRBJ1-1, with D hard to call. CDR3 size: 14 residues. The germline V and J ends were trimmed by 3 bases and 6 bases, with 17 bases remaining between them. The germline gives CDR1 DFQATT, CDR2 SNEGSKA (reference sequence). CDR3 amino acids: CSARAPGGHSEAFF. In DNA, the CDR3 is TGCAGTGCTAGGGCCCCCGGCGGCCATTCTGAAGCTTTCTTT.

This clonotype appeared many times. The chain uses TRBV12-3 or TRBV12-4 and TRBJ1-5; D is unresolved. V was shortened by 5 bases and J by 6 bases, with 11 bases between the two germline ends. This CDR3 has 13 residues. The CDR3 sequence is CASSLQVGQPQHF. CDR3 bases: TGTGCCAGCAGTCTCCAGGTGGGTCAGCCCCAGCATTTT.